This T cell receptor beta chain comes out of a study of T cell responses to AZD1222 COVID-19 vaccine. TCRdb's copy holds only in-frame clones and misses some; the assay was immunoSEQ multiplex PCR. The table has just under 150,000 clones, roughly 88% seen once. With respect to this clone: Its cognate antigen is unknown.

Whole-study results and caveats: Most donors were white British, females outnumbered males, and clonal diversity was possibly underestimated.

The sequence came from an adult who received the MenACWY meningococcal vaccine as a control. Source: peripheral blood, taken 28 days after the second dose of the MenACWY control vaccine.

The CDR3 nucleotides read TGTGCCAGCAGCAACCCCGATCTAGTTCGCTCCTACAATGAGCAGTTCTTC. It translates to CASSNPDLVRSYNEQFF. This rearrangement joins TRBV21-1 to TRBJ2-1; the D call of TRBD2 is as the table states it, not checked on the DNA. TRBV21-1 has pseudogene status. The CDR3 contains 17 residues.